This TCR beta chain was captured in a study of blood T cell repertoires in COVID-19. The length of the CDR3 is 16 residues. The germline CDR1 and CDR2 sequences are SGHAT and FQDESV (reference sequence). Trimming at V came to 4 bases and at J to 5 bases, leaving 7 bases not matched to a gene. Using immunoSEQ multiplex PCR, the repertoire was profiled, and TCRdb retains in-frame clones only, with some absent. The sample lists around 500,000 clones, over 75% occurring once. This clonotype was sampled from a human donor in a cohort sampled during active COVID-19. The genes are TRBV11-1 and TRBJ2-1, with TRBD2 identical over 11 bases. What was sequenced was peripheral blood. The CDR3 reads CASSSTSGIIDNEQFF. The CDR3 DNA reads TGTGCCAGCAGCTCGACTAGCGGGATTATCGACAATGAGCAGTTCTTC.